The 17 T cell receptor beta chains in this list originate from one sample, sequenced in a study of early T cells in non-severe SARS-CoV-2 infection. TCRdb re-called the 5' RACE reads through MiXCR, storing one row per CDR3 protein. This table has fewer than 65,000 distinct CDR3 sequences, around 8.5% appearing once. Sample: whole blood. These TCRs come from an adult who was a healthcare worker with PCR-confirmed SARS-CoV-2 infection or an uninfected control (not recorded which).

This chain joins TRBV11-1 and TRBJ2-1; D is unclear. The CDR3 covers 13 residues. The V and J ends lost 1 base and 7 bases respectively, with 8 bases between them. Germline values: CDR1 SGHAT, CDR2 FQDESV (reference sequence). DNA for the CDR3: TGTGCCAGCAGCTTAGTTCCCGCGAATGAGCAGTTCTTC. This translates into CASSLVPANEQFF.

V is TRBV7-3 and J is TRBJ2-4; D is ambiguous. Germline CDR1 reads SGHTA; CDR2 reads FQGTGA. Trimming stripped 5 bases from V and 6 bases from J, with 14 bases between. This CDR3 spans 14 amino acids. Written as DNA, the CDR3 is TGTGCCAGCAGCCCTGACTCGACGACAAACATTCAGTACTTC. Encoded protein: CASSPDSTTNIQYF. Combining the CDR3 with reference TRBV7-3 and TRBJ2-4 gives the whole variable domain GAGVSQTPSNKVTEKGKYVELRCDPISGHTALYWYRQSLGQGPEFLIYFQGTGAADDSGLPNDRFFAVRPEGSVSTLKIQRTERGDSAVYLCASSPDSTTNIQYFGAGTRLSVL.

CDR3 DNA: TGTGCCAGCAGCCAAACAAGACTAGCTGGCACAGATACGCAGTATTTT. This sequence encodes CASSQTRLAGTDTQYF. The chain combines TRBV3-1 with TRBJ2-3, with TRBD2 matching over 7 bases. V was pared by 2 bases and J by 1 base, with 6 bases of the junction left unmatched. The germline V gene encodes CDR1 LGHDT and CDR2 YNNKEL (reference sequence). The CDR3 runs 16 residues.

This clonotype is medium-sized within its sample. This chain links TRBV12-5 with TRBJ1-2; D not certain. With 4 bases removed from V and 2 bases from J, the gap between germline ends came to 11 bases. The CDR3 spans 14 residues. In germline, CDR1 is LGHNT, CDR2 FRNRAP. CDR3 nucleotides: TGTGCTAGTGGTTCCCCTCGAAGGAACTATGGCTACACCTTC. Amino acid sequence: CASGSPRRNYGYTF.

This clonotype has only a few counts. The genes are TRBV4-2 and TRBJ2-1, with 8 bases identical to TRBD2. Germline-derived CDR1 and CDR2 are LGHNA and YNFKEQ. The CDR3 extends over 14 amino acids. V was pared by 0 bases and J by 6 bases, with 1 base of the junction left unmatched. This CDR3 reads CASSQDGTSNEQFF. CDR3 sequence (DNA): TGTGCCAGCAGCCAAGATGGGACTAGCAATGAGCAGTTCTTC.

This clonotype was seen a handful of times. This rearrangement joins TRBV20-1 to TRBJ1-1; tentative D call: TRBD1 (5 bases). Trimming pared 4 bases from V and 3 bases from J, leaving 12 bases between. This CDR3 spans 13 amino acids. Germline loops: CDR1 DFQATT, CDR2 SNEGSKA (reference sequence). This CDR3 reads CSAIPGYYTEAFF. The CDR3 nucleotides are TGCAGTGCTATACCAGGGTATTACACTGAAGCTTTCTTT.

V gene TRBV29-1 combines with J gene TRBJ1-1; 10 bases agree with TRBD1. This CDR3 has 14 residues. Per germline, CDR1 SQVTM and CDR2 ANQGSEA. J gave up 6 bases and V 4 bases, and 8 bases lay outside the gene matches. CDR3: CSVGGGTGDAEAFF. CDR3 sequence (DNA): TGCAGCGTTGGGGGCGGGACAGGGGACGCTGAAGCTTTCTTT.

This clonotype was recorded at least ten times. V gene TRBV29-1 combines with J gene TRBJ1-1; D call uncertain. The CDR3 totals 11 residues. Germline lookup yields CDR1 SQVTM and CDR2 ANQGSEA. The V and J ends lost 5 bases and 1 base respectively, with 5 bases between them. CDR3 residues: CSVTANTEAFF. As DNA, the CDR3 is TGCAGCGTTACCGCGAACACTGAAGCTTTCTTT.

This rearrangement joins TRBV7-9 to TRBJ1-2; D gene unclear. V lost 1 base, J lost 8 bases, and 14 bases lay in between. CDR1 is SEHNR and CDR2 is FQNEAQ in the germline V gene (reference sequence). CDR3 size: 14 residues. CDR3 nucleotide sequence: TGTGCCAGCAGCTTAGATTCCCCTAGAGGGGGCTACACCTTC. Residues: CASSLDSPRGGYTF.

This clonotype was recorded a few times. The CDR3 here is CATSRDQQQAFF. DNA of the CDR3: TGTGCCACCAGCAGAGATCAACAGCAAGCTTTCTTT. The V gene is TRBV15, the J gene TRBJ1-1; D is undetermined. The CDR3 runs to 12 residues. Germline V gives CDR1 LNHNV, CDR2 YYDKDF (reference sequence). Deletions cut 0 bases from V and 9 bases from J, with 8 bases between.

The V and J genes are TRBV6-2 or TRBV6-3 and TRBJ2-7; D not certain. Germline lookup yields CDR1 MNHEY and CDR2 SVGEGT. The CDR3 spans 14 residues. Trimming took 5 bases from V and 2 from J, leaving 13 bases between them. CDR3 loop: CASSPNGTPYEQYF. For the CDR3, the DNA is TGTGCCAGCAGTCCTAACGGTACCCCCTACGAGCAGTACTTC.

In its sample, this clonotype was seen a few times. This chain joins TRBV2 and TRBJ2-7, with 10 bases fitting TRBD2. This CDR3 contains 15 residues. Trimming cost V 6 bases and J 7 bases; bases outside gene matches: 12. In germline, CDR1 is SNHLY, CDR2 FYNNEI. CDR3 coding DNA: TGTGCCAGCAGCGCGAGGACTAGCGGTTCGATAGAGCAGTACTTC. This sequence encodes CASSARTSGSIEQYF.

Ten or more counts support this clonotype. J is TRBJ2-3 and V is TRBV20-1, with TRBD2 as a possible D gene (6 bases). This CDR3 contains 13 residues. CDR1 and CDR2 (germline): DFQATT, SNEGSKA (reference sequence). V was shortened by 5 bases and J by 3 bases, with 12 bases between the two germline ends. The CDR3, as DNA: TGCAGTGCTGATCGGGGGAGGACAGATACGCAGTATTTT. Translation: CSADRGRTDTQYF.

CDR3 coding DNA: TGTGCCAGCTCACCTCGGGGGACCTCCTACGAGCAGTACTTC. This sequence encodes CASSPRGTSYEQYF. The genes are TRBV18 and TRBJ2-7, with a tentative D call TRBD2 (6 bases). The CDR3 contains 14 residues. Trimming stripped 3 bases from V and 0 bases from J, with 9 bases between. Germline V gives CDR1 KGHSH, CDR2 LQKENI.

The CDR3 DNA reads as TGCGCCAGCAGCTCTACAGGGGTCAACTATGGCTACACCTTC. This codes for CASSSTGVNYGYTF. The rearrangement links TRBV5-1 to TRBJ1-2, with 7 bases identical to TRBD1. The CDR3 is made up of 14 amino acids. V gave up 3 bases and J gave up 2 bases; unmatched junction bases: 4. Germline V lookup: CDR1 SGHRS, CDR2 YFSETQ.

This sequence joins TRBV12-3 or TRBV12-4 and TRBJ2-5; D tentatively reads TRBD1 or TRBD2 (5 bases each). The CDR3 runs 16 residues. V gave up 5 bases and J gave up 2 bases, with 18 bases separating them. The CDR3 protein is CASSRLALDRQETQYF. The CDR3 DNA reads TGTGCCAGCAGTCGTCTGGCACTAGACAGACAAGAGACCCAGTACTTC.

This clonotype occurred a few times. V gene TRBV18 combines with J gene TRBJ2-7, with D unclear. CDR3 length: 14 residues. Per the germline V gene, CDR1 is KGHSH and CDR2 is LQKENI. The V gene lost 0 bases and the J gene lost 2 bases, with 8 bases spanning the gap. This CDR3 reads CASSPPGRAYEQYF. The CDR3 region has the DNA TGTGCCAGCTCACCACCAGGGCGCGCCTACGAGCAGTACTTC. The full variable domain, its missing parts supplied by reference TRBV18 and TRBJ2-7, is NAGVMQNPRHLVRRRGQEARLRCSPMKGHSHVYWYRQLPEEGLKFMVYLQKENIIDESGMPKERFSAEFPKEGPSILRIQQVVRGDSAAYFCASSPPGRAYEQYFGPGTRLTVT.